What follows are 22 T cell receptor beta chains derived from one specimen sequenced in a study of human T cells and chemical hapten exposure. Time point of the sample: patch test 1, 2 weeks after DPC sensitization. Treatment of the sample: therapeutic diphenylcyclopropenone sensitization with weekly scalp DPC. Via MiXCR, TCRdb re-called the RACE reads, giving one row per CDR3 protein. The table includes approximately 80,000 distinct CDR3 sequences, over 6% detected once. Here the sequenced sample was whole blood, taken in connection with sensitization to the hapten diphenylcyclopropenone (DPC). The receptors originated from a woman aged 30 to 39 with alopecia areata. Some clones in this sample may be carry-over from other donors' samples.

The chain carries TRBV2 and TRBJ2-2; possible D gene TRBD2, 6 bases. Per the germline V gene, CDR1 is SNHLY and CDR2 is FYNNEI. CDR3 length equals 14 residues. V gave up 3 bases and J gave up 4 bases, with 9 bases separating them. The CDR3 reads CASSEGLGTGELFF. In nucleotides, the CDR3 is TGTGCCAGCAGTGAGGGACTTGGCACCGGGGAGCTGTTTTTT.

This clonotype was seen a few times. The CDR3 nucleotides read TGCAGCGTCCTTTCCGGGACAGGGGAATATGGCTACACCTTC. Its translation: CSVLSGTGEYGYTF. The chain has TRBV29-1 and TRBJ1-2; 10 bases map to TRBD1. This CDR3 has 14 residues. Losses at the gene ends were 6 bases for V and 5 bases for J; bases not matched to a gene: 9. The germline V gene encodes CDR1 SQVTM and CDR2 ANQGSEA.

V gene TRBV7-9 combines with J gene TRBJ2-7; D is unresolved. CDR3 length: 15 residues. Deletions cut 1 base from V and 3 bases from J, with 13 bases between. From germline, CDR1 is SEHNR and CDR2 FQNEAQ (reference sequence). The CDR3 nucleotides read TGTGCCAGCAGCTTAGGCCGAATATCTCTCTACGAGCAGTACTTC. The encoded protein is CASSLGRISLYEQYF.

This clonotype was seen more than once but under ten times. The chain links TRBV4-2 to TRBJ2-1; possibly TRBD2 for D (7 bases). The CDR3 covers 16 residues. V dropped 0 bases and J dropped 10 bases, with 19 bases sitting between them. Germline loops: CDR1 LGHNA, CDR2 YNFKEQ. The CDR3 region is CASSQEGGSGAGEQFF. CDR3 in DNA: TGTGCCAGCAGCCAAGAGGGGGGGTCGGGGGCGGGGGAGCAGTTCTTC.

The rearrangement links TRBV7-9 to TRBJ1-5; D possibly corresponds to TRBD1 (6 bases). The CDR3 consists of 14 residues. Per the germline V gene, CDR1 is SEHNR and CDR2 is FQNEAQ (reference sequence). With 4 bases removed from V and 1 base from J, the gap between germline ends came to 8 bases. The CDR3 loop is CASSSGHSNQPQHF. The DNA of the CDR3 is TGTGCCAGCAGCTCGGGACACAGCAATCAGCCCCAGCATTTT.

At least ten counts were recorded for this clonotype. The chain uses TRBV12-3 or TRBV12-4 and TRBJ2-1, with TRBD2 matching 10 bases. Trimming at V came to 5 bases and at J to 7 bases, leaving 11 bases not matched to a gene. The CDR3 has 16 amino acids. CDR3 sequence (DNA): TGTGCCAGCAGTCCAGGGGGAGCGGGGGGGGTTAATGAGCAGTTCTTC. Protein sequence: CASSPGGAGGVNEQFF.

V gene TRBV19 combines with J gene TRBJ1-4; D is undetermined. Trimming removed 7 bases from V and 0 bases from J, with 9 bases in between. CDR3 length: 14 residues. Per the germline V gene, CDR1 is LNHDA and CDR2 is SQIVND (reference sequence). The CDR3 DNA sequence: TGTGCCAGTACGGGCGGTGCAACTAATGAAAAACTGTTTTTT. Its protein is CASTGGATNEKLFF.

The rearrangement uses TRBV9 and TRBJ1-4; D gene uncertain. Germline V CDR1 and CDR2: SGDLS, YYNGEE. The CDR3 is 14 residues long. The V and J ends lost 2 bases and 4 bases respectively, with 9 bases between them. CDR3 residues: CASSVSRINEKLFF. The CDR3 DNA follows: TGTGCCAGCAGCGTTAGCAGAATTAATGAAAAACTGTTTTTT.

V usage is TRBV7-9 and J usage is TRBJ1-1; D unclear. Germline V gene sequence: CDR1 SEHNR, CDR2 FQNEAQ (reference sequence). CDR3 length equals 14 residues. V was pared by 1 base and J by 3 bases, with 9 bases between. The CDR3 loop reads CASSLGTPYTEAFF. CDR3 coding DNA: TGTGCCAGCAGCTTAGGTACCCCTTACACTGAAGCTTTCTTT.

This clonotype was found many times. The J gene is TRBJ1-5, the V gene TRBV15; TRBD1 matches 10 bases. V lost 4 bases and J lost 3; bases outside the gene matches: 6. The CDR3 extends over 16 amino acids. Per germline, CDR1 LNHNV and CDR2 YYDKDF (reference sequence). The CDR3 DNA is TGTGCCACCAGCACGGGACAGGGGCGATACAATCAGCCCCAGCATTTT. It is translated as CATSTGQGRYNQPQHF.

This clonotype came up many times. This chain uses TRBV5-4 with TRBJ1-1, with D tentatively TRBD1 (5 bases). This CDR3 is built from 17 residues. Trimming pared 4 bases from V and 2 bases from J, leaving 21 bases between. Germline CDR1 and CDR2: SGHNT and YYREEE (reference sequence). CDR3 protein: CASSPQSGRLENTEAFF. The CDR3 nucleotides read TGTGCCAGCAGCCCGCAATCGGGACGGCTGGAAAACACTGAAGCTTTCTTT. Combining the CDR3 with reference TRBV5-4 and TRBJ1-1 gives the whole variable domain ETGVTQSPTHLIKTRGQQVTLRCSSQSGHNTVSWYQQALGQGPQFIFQYYREEENGRGNFPPRFSGLQFPNYSSELNVNALELDDSALYLCASSPQSGRLENTEAFFGQGTRLTVV.

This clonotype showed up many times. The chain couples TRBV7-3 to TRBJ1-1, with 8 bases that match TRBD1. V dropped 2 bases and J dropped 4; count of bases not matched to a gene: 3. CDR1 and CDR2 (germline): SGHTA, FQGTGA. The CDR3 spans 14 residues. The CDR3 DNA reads TGTGCCAGCAGCTTACATCAGGGGGCCACTGAAGCTTTCTTT. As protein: CASSLHQGATEAFF.

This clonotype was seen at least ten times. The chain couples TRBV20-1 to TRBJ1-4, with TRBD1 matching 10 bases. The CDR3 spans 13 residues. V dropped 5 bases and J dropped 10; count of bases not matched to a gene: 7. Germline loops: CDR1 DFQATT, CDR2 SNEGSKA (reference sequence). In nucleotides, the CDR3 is TGCAGTGCTGACGGGACAGGGGTTGGAAAACTGTTTTTT. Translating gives CSADGTGVGKLFF.

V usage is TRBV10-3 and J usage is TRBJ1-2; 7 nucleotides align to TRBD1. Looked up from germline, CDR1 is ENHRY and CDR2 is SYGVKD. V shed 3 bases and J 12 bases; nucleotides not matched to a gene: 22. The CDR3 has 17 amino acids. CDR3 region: CAISDSINLLQGSFDTF. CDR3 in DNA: TGTGCCATCAGTGATTCTATCAATTTATTACAGGGGAGTTTTGACACCTTC.

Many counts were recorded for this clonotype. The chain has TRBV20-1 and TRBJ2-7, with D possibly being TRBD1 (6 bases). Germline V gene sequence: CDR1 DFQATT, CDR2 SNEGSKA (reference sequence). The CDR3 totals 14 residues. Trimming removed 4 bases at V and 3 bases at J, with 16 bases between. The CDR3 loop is CSATLPRGSYEQYF. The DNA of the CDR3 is TGCAGTGCTACCCTTCCCAGGGGAAGCTACGAGCAGTACTTC.

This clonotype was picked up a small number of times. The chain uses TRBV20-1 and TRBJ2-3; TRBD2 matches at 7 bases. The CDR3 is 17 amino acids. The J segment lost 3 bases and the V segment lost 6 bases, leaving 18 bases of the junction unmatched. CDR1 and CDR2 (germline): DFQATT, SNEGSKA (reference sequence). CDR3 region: CSASGPGGSQVTDTQYF. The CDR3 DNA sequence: TGCAGTGCATCTGGTCCCGGGGGGTCTCAGGTTACAGATACGCAGTATTTT.

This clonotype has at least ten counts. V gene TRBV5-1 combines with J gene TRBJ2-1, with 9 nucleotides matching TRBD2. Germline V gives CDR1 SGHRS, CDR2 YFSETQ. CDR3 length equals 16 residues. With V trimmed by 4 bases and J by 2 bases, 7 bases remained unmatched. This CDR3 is CASSTASSGTYNEQFF. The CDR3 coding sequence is TGCGCCAGCAGCACCGCTTCTAGCGGGACCTACAATGAGCAGTTCTTC.

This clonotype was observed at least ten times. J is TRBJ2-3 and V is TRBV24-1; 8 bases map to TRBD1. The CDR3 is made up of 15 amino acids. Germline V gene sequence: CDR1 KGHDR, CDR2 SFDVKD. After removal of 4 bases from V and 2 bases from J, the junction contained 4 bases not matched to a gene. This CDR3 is CATSDPGGTTDTQYF. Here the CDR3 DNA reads TGTGCCACCAGTGACCCAGGGGGCACCACAGATACGCAGTATTTT.

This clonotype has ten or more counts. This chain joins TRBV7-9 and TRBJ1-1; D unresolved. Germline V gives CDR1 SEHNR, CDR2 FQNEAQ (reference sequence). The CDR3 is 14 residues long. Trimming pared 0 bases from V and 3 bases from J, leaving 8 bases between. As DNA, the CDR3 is TGTGCCAGCAGCTTAGCAGGGTGGGACACTGAAGCTTTCTTT. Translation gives CASSLAGWDTEAFF.

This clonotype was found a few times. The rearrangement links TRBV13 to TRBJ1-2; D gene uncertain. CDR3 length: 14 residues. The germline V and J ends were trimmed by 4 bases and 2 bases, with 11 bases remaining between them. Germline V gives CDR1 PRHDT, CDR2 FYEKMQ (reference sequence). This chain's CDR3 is CASSSAPGNYGYTF. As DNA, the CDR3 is TGTGCCAGCAGCTCCGCCCCTGGGAACTATGGCTACACCTTC.

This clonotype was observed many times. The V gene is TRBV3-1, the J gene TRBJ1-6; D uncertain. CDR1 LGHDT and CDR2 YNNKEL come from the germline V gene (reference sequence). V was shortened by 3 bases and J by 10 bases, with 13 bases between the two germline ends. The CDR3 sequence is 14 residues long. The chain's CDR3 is CASSQKESGSPLHF. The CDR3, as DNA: TGTGCCAGCAGCCAGAAGGAATCAGGCTCACCCCTCCACTTT.

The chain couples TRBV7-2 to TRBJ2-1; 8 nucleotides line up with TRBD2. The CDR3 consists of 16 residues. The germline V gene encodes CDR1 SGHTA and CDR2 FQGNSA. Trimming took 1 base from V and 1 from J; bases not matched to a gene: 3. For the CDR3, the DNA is TGTGCCAGCAGCTTAGTTGGGACTAGGTCCTACAATGAGCAGTTCTTC. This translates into CASSLVGTRSYNEQFF.